This T cell receptor (beta chain) was sequenced for a study of T cell responses to AZD1222 COVID-19 vaccine. This CDR3 comprises 13 residues. Germline V gives CDR1 SEHNR, CDR2 FQNEAQ (reference sequence). V was clipped by 6 bases and J by 2 bases, with 10 bases between them. General study findings and limits: Reports say nearly half of spike-specific TCRs go after unmutated variant regions. Donors in the cohort were predominantly white British and more often female, and clonal diversity was possibly underestimated. All repertoire sampling was performed exclusively after the peak T cell response. Receipt of two AZD1222 doses was followed by a rise in Spike-specific TCR breadth and depth.

TCRdb's copy holds only in-frame clones and misses some; the assay was immunoSEQ multiplex PCR. The sample consists of 130,000 or so clones, 75% to 90% of them appearing once. Turning to this clone: Its antigen remains unknown.

This receptor was identified in an adult in good health. Sequencing used peripheral blood, obtained on day 0 of MenACWY control vaccination. The chain recombines TRBV7-9 with TRBJ1-1; possible D gene TRBD1, 5 bases. This CDR3 is CASRRQTNTEAFF. As DNA, the CDR3 is TGTGCCAGCAGACGACAGACTAACACTGAAGCTTTCTTT.